The T cell receptor (beta chain) under discussion was sequenced for a study of CD4 and CD8 cells across lung adenocarcinoma regions. The CDR3 contains 13 residues. Trimming removed 8 bases from V and 13 bases from J, with 21 bases in between. The germline V gene has CDR1 WSHSY and CDR2 SAAADI. TCRdb called the PCR reads again in MiXCR, with one record for every CDR3 protein. The table records roughly 3,700 distinct CDR3 sequences, 50% to 70% of them present only once. Localized lung adenocarcinoma, a non-small cell lung cancer, affected the donors. The sequence was obtained from a female donor with lung adenocarcinoma. The CD4 and CD8 labels of this study may be unreliable. The chain has TRBV10-2 and TRBJ2-4; no definite D call. The specimen sequenced was CD4+ T cells from the margin of a lung tumor. The CDR3 nucleotides are TGCGCCAGCTTAGAGCTGGGGAAAAACACGCAGTACTTC. Translated: CASLELGKNTQYF.